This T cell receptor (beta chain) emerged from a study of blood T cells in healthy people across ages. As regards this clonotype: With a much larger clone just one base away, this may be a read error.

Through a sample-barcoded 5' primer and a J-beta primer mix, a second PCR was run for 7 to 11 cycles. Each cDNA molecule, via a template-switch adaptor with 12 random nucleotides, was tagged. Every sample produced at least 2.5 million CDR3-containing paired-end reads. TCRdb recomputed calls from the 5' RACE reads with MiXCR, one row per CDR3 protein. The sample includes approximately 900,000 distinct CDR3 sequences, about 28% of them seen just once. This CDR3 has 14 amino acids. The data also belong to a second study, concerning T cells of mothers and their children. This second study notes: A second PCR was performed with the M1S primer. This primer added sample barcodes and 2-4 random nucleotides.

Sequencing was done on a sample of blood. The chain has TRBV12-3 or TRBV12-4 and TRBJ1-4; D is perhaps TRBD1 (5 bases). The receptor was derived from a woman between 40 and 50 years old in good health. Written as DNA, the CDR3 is TGTACCAGCAGTTTATACGGGCGGGACGAAAAACTGTTTTTT. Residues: CTSSLYGRDEKLFF.